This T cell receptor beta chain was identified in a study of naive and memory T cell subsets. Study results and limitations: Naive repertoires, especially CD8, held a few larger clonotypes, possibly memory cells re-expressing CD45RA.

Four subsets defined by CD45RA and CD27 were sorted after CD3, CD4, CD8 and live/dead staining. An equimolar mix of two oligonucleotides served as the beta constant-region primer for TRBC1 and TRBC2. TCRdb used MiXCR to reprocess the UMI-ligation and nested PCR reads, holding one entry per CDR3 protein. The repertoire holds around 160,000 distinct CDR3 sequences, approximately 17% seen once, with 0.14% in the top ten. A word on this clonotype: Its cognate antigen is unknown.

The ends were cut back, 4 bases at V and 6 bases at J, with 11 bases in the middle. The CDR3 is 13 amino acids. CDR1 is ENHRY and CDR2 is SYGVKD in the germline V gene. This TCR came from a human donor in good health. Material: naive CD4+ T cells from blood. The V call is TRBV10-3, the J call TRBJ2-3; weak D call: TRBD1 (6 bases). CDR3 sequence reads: CAISVHQGDTQYF. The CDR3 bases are TGTGCCATCAGTGTCCACCAGGGGGATACGCAGTATTTT.